Shown below are 18 T cell receptor beta chains from a single sample sequenced in a study of CD8+CD57+ T cells in acquired aplastic anemia. The sequenced patients had an expansion of CD8+CD57+ cells seen by flow cytometry. Profiling of TCR beta VDJ combinations and CDR3 sequences used genomic DNA as template. Each CDR3 protein is one row after TCRdb ran MiXCR on the reads. The table shows 450,000 to 600,000 distinct CDR3 sequences, with about a third occurring only once. Sequencing was carried out using sorted CD4+, CD8+, or CD8+CD57+ T cells (not recorded which) from PBMCs. These receptors were obtained from a human donor with aplastic anemia.

The rearrangement joins TRBV2 to TRBJ2-1; perhaps TRBD1 as D (5 bases). V gave up 5 bases and J gave up 1 base, with 15 bases separating them. Per germline, CDR1 SNHLY and CDR2 FYNNEI. The CDR3 spans 16 residues. The CDR3 DNA follows: TGTGCCAGCAGTCAGGGAATTCAGGTATCCTACAATGAGCAGTTCTTC. Residues: CASSQGIQVSYNEQFF.

The chain uses TRBV10-2 and TRBJ1-6; the D gene is possibly TRBD1 (5 bases). The V end was cut by 3 bases, the J end by 9 bases, with 12 bases between. CDR3 length: 14 amino acids. Germline V CDR1 and CDR2: WSHSY, SAAADI. In DNA form, the CDR3 reads TGCGCCAGCAGTGATGTAAGGGGTGGTTCACCCCTCCACTTT. Translating it yields CASSDVRGGSPLHF.

The J gene is TRBJ2-7, the V gene TRBV11-2, with a weak D call TRBD2 (7 bases). The CDR3 spans 16 residues. Looked up from germline, CDR1 is SGHAT and CDR2 is FQNNGV. V lost 0 bases to trimming and J lost 0 bases, with 12 bases between them. The CDR3 DNA sequence: TGTGCCAGCAGCTTAGATTGGGGGGGCAGCTCCTACGAGCAGTACTTC. Translating gives CASSLDWGGSSYEQYF. Looking up the rest from reference TRBV11-2 and TRBJ2-7 gives the full variable domain: EAGVAQSPRYKIIEKRQSVAFWCNPISGHATLYWYQQILGQGPKLLIQFQNNGVVDDSQLPKDRFSAERLKGVDSTLKIQPAKLEDSAVYLCASSLDWGGSSYEQYFGPGTRLTVT.

This clonotype was observed many times. The chain combines TRBV7-2 with TRBJ1-1; 8 bases agree with TRBD1. CDR3 length: 15 amino acids. J was trimmed by 4 bases and V by 5 bases; bases with no gene match: 9. Germline V gene sequence: CDR1 SGHTA, CDR2 FQGNSA. Here the CDR3 DNA reads TGTGCCAGCAGCCCGGGGGACAGGAAACGCACTGAAGCTTTCTTT. Its translation is CASSPGDRKRTEAFF.

In this sample, this clonotype turned up many times. The chain combines TRBV2 with TRBJ1-2; no firm D call. CDR1 and CDR2 from the germline V gene are SNHLY and FYNNEI. V dropped 3 bases and J dropped 2 bases, with 4 bases sitting between them. This CDR3 spans 12 amino acids. The CDR3: CASSEINYGYTF. CDR3 sequence (DNA): TGTGCCAGCAGTGAGATCAACTATGGCTACACCTTC.

A few counts support this clonotype. This chain uses TRBV25-1 with TRBJ1-6, with a tentative D call TRBD1 (5 bases). The CDR3 runs to 14 residues. Germline lookup yields CDR1 MGHDK and CDR2 SYGVNS. The V end was cut by 5 bases, the J end by 7 bases, with 12 bases between. CDR3 protein: CASSYEGRNSPLHF. In nucleotides, the CDR3 is TGTGCCAGCAGTTACGAGGGGCGAAATTCACCCCTCCACTTT.

This clonotype was observed a handful of times. The chain uses TRBV5-1 and TRBJ2-4, with unresolved D. Germline V gene lookup returns CDR1 SGHRS and CDR2 YFSETQ. The CDR3 spans 13 residues. V lost 3 bases and J lost 9, with 13 bases in between. CDR3 bases: TGCGCCAGCAGCTCGGCCCAGGTGGGCATTCAGTACTTC. It encodes CASSSAQVGIQYF.

This sequence joins TRBV9 and TRBJ1-4; D is uncertain. The CDR3 runs 17 residues. V was cut by 4 bases and J by 0 bases, with 16 bases left in between. In germline, CDR1 is SGDLS, CDR2 YYNGEE. The CDR3 region has the DNA TGTGCCAGCAGCCCGGGCGGAGAACTTGCAACTAATGAAAAACTGTTTTTT. It yields the protein CASSPGGELATNEKLFF. Complete variable domain (other parts from reference TRBV9 and TRBJ1-4): DSGVTQTPKHLITATGQRVTLRCSPRSGDLSVYWYQQSLDQGLQFLIQYYNGEERAKGNILERFSAQQFPDLHSELNLSSLELGDSALYFCASSPGGELATNEKLFFGSGTQLSVL.

This clonotype was counted ten times or more. The V call is TRBV5-1, the J call TRBJ1-6, with D perhaps TRBD1 (5 bases). Trimming took off 5 bases at V and 4 bases at J, with 10 bases between the two ends. The CDR3 is 14 residues long. CDR1 is SGHRS, CDR2 YFSETQ, per germline. This CDR3 reads CASSRDEYNSPLHF. CDR3 coding DNA: TGCGCCAGCAGTCGGGACGAGTATAATTCACCCCTCCACTTT.

The rearrangement links TRBV30 to TRBJ1-2, with D unresolved. The CDR3 extends over 11 amino acids. CDR1 GTSNPN and CDR2 SVGIG come from the germline V gene (reference sequence). Trimming cost V 3 bases and J 4 bases, with 6 bases left between them. The CDR3 loop reads CAWRGSYGYTF. For the CDR3, the DNA is TGTGCCTGGAGAGGCAGCTATGGCTACACCTTC.

This clonotype appeared many times. The junction differs from germline at one of its ends, possibly a read error. V and J are TRBV6-1 and TRBJ2-1; a weak D match, TRBD1 (6 bases). Germline V gene sequence: CDR1 MNHNS, CDR2 SASEGT. The CDR3 extends over 13 amino acids. The CDR3 region has the DNA TGTGCCGGCAGGGGTGGAGGAGTAGATGAGCAGTTCTTC. Its translation is CAGRGGGVDEQFF.

With regard to this clonotype: A read error is possible here, since a much larger clone lies one base away. The CDR3 does not end in the conserved phenylalanine or tryptophan, so this is likely a read error. This chain links TRBV7-9 with TRBJ2-7; weak D call: TRBD2 (6 bases). The CDR3 is made up of 14 amino acids. Trimming shortened V by 5 bases and J by 2 bases, and 13 bases separated the two germline ends. Germline V gene data show CDR1 as SEHNR and CDR2 as FQNEAQ (reference sequence). CDR3 in DNA: TGTGCCAGCAGCACTTTGCGCGGGACCTACGAGCAGTACCTC. Residues: CASSTLRGTYEQYL.

The J gene is TRBJ2-3, the V gene TRBV5-1, with TRBD2 matching 12 bases. Germline V CDR1 and CDR2: SGHRS, YFSETQ. CDR3 length equals 15 residues. Trimming removed 4 bases from V and 4 bases from J; junction bases left unmatched: 4. The CDR3: CASSGGLAGSDTQYF. In DNA, the CDR3 is TGCGCCAGCAGCGGGGGACTAGCGGGTTCAGATACGCAGTATTTT.

In its sample, this clonotype was seen many times. The J gene is TRBJ2-5, the V gene TRBV20-1; D unresolved. This CDR3 region has 12 residues. Germline V gives CDR1 DFQATT, CDR2 SNEGSKA (reference sequence). V was clipped by 4 bases and J by 4 bases, with 10 bases between them. The CDR3 sequence is CSAIRVGETQYF. CDR3 sequence (DNA): TGCAGTGCTATTAGGGTGGGAGAGACCCAGTACTTC.

The rearrangement uses TRBV12-3 or TRBV12-4 and TRBJ2-7; D perhaps matches TRBD2 (6 bases). This CDR3 region has 13 residues. Trimming took 8 bases from V and 3 from J, leaving 14 bases between them. In nucleotides, the CDR3 is TGTGCCAGCTGGGATGAAGCGGGCTACGAGCAGTACTTC. As protein: CASWDEAGYEQYF.

V usage is TRBV7-6 and J usage is TRBJ2-3; 7 nucleotides line up with TRBD2. The V and J ends lost 9 bases and 2 bases, in that order; junction bases with no gene match: 2. This CDR3 spans 12 amino acids. Germline-derived CDR1 and CDR2 are SGHVS and FNYEAQ. The CDR3 nucleotides are TGTGCCAGGGGGGGGACCACAGATACGCAGTATTTT. Translating it yields CARGGTTDTQYF.

V is TRBV9 and J is TRBJ1-4, with D possibly matching TRBD1 (5 bases). The CDR3 has 15 residues. Germline V CDR1 and CDR2: SGDLS, YYNGEE. The V gene lost 0 bases and the J gene lost 7 bases, with 13 bases spanning the gap. The CDR3 DNA sequence: TGTGCCAGCAGCGTAGATCCGGGGCGCGGTGAAAAACTGTTTTTT. Its protein is CASSVDPGRGEKLFF.

The table lists this clonotype with many counts. This chain joins TRBV20-1 and TRBJ2-7; no firm D call. Trimming cost V 5 bases and J 4 bases, with 9 bases left between them. The CDR3 covers 11 residues. Germline loops: CDR1 DFQATT, CDR2 SNEGSKA (reference sequence). CDR3 amino acids: CSAYTSYEQYF. Written as DNA, the CDR3 is TGCAGTGCTTATACGTCGTACGAGCAGTACTTC.